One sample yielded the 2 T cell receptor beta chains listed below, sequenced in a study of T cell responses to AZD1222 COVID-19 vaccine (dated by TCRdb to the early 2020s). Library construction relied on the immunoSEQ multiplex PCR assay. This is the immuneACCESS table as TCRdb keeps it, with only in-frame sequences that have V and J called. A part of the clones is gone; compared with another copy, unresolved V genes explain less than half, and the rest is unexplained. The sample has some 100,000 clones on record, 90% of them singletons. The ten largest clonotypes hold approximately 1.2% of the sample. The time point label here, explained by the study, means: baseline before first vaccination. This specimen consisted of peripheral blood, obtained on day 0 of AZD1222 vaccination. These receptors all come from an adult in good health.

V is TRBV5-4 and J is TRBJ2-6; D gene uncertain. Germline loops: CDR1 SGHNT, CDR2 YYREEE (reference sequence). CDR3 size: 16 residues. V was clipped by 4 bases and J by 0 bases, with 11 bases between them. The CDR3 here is CASSPGRVSGANVLTF. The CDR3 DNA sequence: TGTGCCAGCAGCCCCGGACGGGTCTCTGGGGCCAACGTCCTGACTTTC.

For the CDR3, the DNA is TGTGCCAGCAGTACTGGACAGGGGGCTGGAAACACCATATATTTT. Encoded protein: CASSTGQGAGNTIYF. This rearrangement joins TRBV5-4 to TRBJ1-3, with TRBD1 matching 10 bases. J lost 2 bases, V lost 5 bases, and 4 bases had no gene match. Per the germline V gene, CDR1 is SGHNT and CDR2 is YYREEE (reference sequence). The CDR3 extends over 15 amino acids.